The rows below give T cell receptor beta chains drawn from one sample of a study of blood T cell repertoires in COVID-19. Some clones are missing from TCRdb's copy, which holds only in-frame ones; the method was immunoSEQ multiplex PCR. The table includes about 190,000 clones, about four fifths detected once. Sequencing was performed on peripheral blood. Source of these receptors: a middle-aged woman with acute or convalescent COVID-19. Each CDR3 is given with its conserved first and last residue. A D gene is named only where the DNA matches it firmly. The size of a clone is reported for some rows only, either as once, few or many, or as a class for expanded clones.

j_call d_call v_call clone_size cdr3_length cdr3_aa cdr3_nt
TRBJ1-1 NA TRBV5-1 NA 16 CASSLVQGRVDTEAFF TGCGCCAGCAGCTTGGTTCAGGGGAGAGTTGACACTGAAGCTTTCTTT
TRBJ2-1 TRBD1 TRBV19 NA 14 CASSMTGGYNEQFF TGTGCCAGTAGTATGACAGGGGGTTACAATGAGCAGTTCTTC
TRBJ2-7 NA TRBV7-2 NA 13 CASSLGLFHEQYF TGTGCCAGCAGCTTAGGACTATTCCACGAGCAGTACTTC
TRBJ1-4 NA TRBV7-3 NA 15 CASSLARVGNEKLFF TGTGCCAGCAGCTTAGCCAGGGTCGGTAATGAAAAACTGTTTTTT
TRBJ2-1 NA TRBV18 NA 15 CASSPPSSSYNEQFF TGTGCCAGCTCACCACCGAGTAGCTCATACAATGAGCAGTTCTTC
TRBJ2-1 NA TRBV2 NA 14 CASSLTTAYNEQFF TGTGCCAGCAGCCTGACTACCGCCTACAATGAGCAGTTCTTC
TRBJ1-5 NA TRBV2 NA 13 CASSGEGVGAQHF TGTGCCAGCAGTGGTGAAGGGGTGGGTGCCCAGCATTTT
TRBJ2-3 NA TRBV5-1 once 15 CASSEGVSSTDTQYF TGCGCCAGCAGCGAGGGGGTCTCTAGCACAGATACGCAGTATTTT
TRBJ2-1 NA TRBV19 NA 14 CASKGSSSYNEQFF TGTGCCAGTAAAGGGAGTAGCTCCTACAATGAGCAGTTCTTC
TRBJ1-6 TRBD1 TRBV2 NA 14 CASSAGGRSSPLHF TGTGCCAGCAGTGCAGGGGGTAGGAGTTCACCCCTCCACTTT